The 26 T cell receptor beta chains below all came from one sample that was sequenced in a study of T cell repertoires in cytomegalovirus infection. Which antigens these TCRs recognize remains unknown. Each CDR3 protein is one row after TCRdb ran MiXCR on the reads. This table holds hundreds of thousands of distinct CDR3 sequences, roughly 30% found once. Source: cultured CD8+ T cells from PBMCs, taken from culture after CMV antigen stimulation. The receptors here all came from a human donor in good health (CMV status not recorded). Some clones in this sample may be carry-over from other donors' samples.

The chain's CDR3 is CASSQDRDNGGYTF. In DNA form, the CDR3 reads TGCGCCAGCAGCCAAGATAGGGACAACGGCGGCTACACCTTC. The chain combines TRBV4-1 with TRBJ1-2, with D tentatively TRBD1 (6 bases). In germline, CDR1 is MGHRA, CDR2 YSYEKL. Trimming left V 0 bases short and J 8 bases short, with 13 bases between. This CDR3 is built from 14 residues.

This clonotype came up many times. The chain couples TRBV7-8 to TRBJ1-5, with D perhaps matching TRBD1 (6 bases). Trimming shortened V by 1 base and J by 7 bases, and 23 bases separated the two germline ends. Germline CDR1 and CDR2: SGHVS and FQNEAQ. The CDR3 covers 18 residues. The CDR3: CASSLGLAGRGKGQPQHF. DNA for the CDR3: TGTGCCAGCAGCTTAGGACTTGCAGGCAGGGGTAAGGGGCAGCCCCAGCATTTT.

The CDR3 bases are TGTGCCAGCAGTTCTGGCTACCCGGCCAACGTCCTGACTTTC. This encodes CASSSGYPANVLTF. The chain uses TRBV6-2 or TRBV6-3 and TRBJ2-6, with D uncertain. The CDR3 length is 14 residues. Trimming took off 4 bases at V and 6 bases at J, with 10 bases between the two ends. Germline-derived CDR1 and CDR2 are MNHEY and SVGEGT.

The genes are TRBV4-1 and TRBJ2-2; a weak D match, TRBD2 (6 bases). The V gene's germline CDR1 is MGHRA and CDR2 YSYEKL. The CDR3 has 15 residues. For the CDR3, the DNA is TGCGCGGGGGAGGAGGAGGCGGGGTGGGACGGGGAGCTGTTTTTT. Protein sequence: CAGEEEAGWDGELFF.

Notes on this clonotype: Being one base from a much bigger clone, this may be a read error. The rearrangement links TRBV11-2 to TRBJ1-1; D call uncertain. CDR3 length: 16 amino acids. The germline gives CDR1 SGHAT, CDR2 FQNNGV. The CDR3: CANSPPGPDGNTEAFF. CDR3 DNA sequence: TGTGCCAACAGCCCCCCTGGACCCGACGGGAACACTGAAGCTTTCTTT.

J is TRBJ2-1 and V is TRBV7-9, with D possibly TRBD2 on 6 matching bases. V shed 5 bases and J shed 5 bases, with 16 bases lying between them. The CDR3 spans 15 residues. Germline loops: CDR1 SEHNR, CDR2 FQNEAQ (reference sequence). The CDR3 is CASSPGLYAHNEQFF. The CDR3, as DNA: TGTGCCAGCAGCCCTGGACTATATGCACACAATGAGCAGTTCTTC.

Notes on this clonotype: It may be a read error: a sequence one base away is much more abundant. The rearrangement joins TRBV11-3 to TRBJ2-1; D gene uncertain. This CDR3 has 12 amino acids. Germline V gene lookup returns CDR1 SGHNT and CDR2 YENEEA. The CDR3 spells CANSPDGNEQFF. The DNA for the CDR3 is TGTGCCAACAGCCCCGACGGGAATGAGCAGTTCTTC.

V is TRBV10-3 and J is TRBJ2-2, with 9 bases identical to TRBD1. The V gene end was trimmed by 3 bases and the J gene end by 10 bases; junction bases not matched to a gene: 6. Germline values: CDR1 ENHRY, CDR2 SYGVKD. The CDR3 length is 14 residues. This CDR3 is CAISDLDRGEELFF. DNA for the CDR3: TGTGCCATCAGTGACTTGGACAGGGGTGAGGAGCTGTTTTTT.

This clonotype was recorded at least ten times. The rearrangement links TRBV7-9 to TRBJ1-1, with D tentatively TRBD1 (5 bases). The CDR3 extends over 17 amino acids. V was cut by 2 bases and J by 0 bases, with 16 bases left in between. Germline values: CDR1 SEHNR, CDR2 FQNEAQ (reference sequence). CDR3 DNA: TGTGCCAGCAGCTTAAGGGCAGGAGGAGGGGTGAACACTGAAGCTTTCTTT. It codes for CASSLRAGGGVNTEAFF.

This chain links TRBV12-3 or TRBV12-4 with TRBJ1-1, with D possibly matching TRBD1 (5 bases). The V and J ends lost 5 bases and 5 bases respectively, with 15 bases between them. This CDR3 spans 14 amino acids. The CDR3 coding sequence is TGTGCCAGCAGTCCATTGGTGGGGGAGACTGAAGCTTTCTTT. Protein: CASSPLVGETEAFF.

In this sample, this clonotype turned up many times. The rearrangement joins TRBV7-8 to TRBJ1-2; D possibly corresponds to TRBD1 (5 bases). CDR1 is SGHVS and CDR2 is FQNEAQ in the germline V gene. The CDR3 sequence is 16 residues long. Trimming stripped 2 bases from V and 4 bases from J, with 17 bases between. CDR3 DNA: TGTGCCAGCAGCTTAAGATTTGGGACCCCAGCCTATGGCTACACCTTC. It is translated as CASSLRFGTPAYGYTF.

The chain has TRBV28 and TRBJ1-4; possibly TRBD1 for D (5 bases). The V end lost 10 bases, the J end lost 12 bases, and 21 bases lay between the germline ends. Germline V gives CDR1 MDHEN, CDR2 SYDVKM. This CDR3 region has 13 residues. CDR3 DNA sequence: TGTGCCACACTCCACCCAATACAGGATGAACTGTTTTTT. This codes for CATLHPIQDELFF.

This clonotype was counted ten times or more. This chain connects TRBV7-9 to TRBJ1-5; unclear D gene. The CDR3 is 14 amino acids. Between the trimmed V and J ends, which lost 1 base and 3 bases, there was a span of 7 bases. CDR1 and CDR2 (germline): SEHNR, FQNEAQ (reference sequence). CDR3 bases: TGTGCCAGCAGCTTAGGGAAGGTCAATCAGCCCCAGCATTTT. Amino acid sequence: CASSLGKVNQPQHF.

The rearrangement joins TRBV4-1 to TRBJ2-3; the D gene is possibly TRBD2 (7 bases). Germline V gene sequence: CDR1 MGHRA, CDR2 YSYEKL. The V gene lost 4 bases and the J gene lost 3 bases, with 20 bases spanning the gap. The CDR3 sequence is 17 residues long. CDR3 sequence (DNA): TGCGCCAGCAGCCGGGCCGGGGGGCGTCGCGAGACAGATACGCAGTATTTT. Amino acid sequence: CASSRAGGRRETDTQYF.

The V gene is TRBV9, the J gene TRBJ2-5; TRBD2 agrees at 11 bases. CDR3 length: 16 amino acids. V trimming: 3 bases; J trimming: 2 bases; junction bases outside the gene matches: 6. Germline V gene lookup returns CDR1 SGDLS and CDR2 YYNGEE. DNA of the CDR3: TGTGCCAGCAGCGGTTTTAGACTAGCGGGGCAAGAGACCCAGTACTTC. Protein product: CASSGFRLAGQETQYF.

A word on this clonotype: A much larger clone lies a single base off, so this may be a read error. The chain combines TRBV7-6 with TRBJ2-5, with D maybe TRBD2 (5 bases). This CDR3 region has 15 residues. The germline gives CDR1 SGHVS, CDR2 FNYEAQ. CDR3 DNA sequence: TGTGCTAGCATCTTCTCCACTAGTCCCCAAGAGACCCAGTACTTC. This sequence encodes CASIFSTSPQETQYF.

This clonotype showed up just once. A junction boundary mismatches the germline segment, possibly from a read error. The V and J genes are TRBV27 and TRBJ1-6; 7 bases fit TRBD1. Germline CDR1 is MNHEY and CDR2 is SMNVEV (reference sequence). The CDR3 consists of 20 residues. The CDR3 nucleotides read TGTGCCAGCAGTGCCCGACCCGGGACAGAGATAATCAGGGTGAATTCACCCCTCCGCTTT. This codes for CASSARPGTEIIRVNSPLRF.

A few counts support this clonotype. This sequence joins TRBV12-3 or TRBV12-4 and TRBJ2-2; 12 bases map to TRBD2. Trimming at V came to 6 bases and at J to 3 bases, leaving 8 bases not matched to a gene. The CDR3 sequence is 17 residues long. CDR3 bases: TGTGCCAGCAGCCGCCTAGCGGGGGGGCGAGACACCGGGGAGCTGTTTTTT. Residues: CASSRLAGGRDTGELFF.

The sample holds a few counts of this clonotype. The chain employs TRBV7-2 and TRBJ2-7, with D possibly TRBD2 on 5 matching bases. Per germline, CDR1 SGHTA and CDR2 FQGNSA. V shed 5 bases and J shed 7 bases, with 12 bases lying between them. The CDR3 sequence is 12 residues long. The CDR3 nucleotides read TGTGCCAGCAGCCGACCGACGGGGGAGCAGTACTTC. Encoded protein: CASSRPTGEQYF.

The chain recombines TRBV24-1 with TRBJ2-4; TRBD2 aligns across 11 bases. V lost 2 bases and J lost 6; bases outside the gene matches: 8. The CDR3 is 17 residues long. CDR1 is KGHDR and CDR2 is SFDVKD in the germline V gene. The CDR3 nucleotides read TGTGCCACCAGTGATTCGACTAGCGGGGAAAGGAGAAACATTCAGTACTTC. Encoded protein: CATSDSTSGERRNIQYF.

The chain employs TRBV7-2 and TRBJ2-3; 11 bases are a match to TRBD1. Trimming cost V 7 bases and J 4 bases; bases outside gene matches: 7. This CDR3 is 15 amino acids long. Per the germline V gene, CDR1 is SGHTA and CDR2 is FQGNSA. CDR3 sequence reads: CASTWTGGAADTQYF. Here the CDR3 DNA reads TGTGCCAGCACCTGGACAGGGGGCGCAGCAGATACGCAGTATTTT.

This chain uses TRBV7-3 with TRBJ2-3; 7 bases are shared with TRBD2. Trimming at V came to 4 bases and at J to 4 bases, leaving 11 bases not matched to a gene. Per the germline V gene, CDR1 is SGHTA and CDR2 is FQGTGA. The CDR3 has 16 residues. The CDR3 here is CASSSERGVKSDTQYF. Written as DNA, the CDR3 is TGTGCCAGCAGCTCCGAACGGGGGGTGAAATCAGATACGCAGTATTTT.

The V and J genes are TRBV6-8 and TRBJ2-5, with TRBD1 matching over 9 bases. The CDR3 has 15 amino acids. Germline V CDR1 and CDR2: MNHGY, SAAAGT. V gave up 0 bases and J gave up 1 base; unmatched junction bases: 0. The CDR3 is CASSYSGQGQETQYF. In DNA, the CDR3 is TGTGCCAGCAGTTACTCGGGACAGGGCCAAGAGACCCAGTACTTC.

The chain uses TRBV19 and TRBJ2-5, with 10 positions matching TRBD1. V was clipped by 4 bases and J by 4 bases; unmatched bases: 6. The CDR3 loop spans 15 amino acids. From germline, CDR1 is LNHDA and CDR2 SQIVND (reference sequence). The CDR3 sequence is CASSTRDRGVETQYF. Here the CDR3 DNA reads TGTGCCAGTAGTACACGGGACAGGGGAGTAGAGACCCAGTACTTC.

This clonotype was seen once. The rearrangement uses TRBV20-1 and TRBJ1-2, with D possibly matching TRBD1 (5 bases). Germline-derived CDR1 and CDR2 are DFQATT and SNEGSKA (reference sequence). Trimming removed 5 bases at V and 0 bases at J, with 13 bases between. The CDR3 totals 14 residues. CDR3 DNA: TGCAGTGCTCACGTGACAGCGGCTAACTATGGCTACACCTTC. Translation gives CSAHVTAANYGYTF.

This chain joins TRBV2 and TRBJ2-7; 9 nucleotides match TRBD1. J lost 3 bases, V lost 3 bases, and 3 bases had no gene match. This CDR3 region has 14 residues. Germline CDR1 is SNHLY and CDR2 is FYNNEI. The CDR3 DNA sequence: TGTGCCAGCAGTGATGGACAGGGGAACTACGAGCAGTACTTC. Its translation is CASSDGQGNYEQYF.